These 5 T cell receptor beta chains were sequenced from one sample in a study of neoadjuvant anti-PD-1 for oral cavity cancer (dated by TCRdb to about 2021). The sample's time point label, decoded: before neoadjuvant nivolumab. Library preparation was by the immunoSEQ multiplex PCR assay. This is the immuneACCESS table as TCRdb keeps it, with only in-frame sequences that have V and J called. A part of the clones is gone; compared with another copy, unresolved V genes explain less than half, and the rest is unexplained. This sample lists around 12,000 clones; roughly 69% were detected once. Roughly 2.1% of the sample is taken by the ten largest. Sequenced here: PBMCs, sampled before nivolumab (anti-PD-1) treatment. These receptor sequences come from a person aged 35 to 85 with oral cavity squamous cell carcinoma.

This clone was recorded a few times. The CDR3 bases are TGTGCCAGCAGGAGGGGCCCAGGGAGCAATCAGCCCCAGCATTTT. The encoded protein is CASRRGPGSNQPQHF. The chain couples TRBV27 to TRBJ1-5; D perhaps matches TRBD1 (5 bases). The CDR3 consists of 15 residues. Trimming removed 6 bases from V and 1 base from J, with 13 bases in between. CDR1 and CDR2 from the germline V gene are MNHEY and SMNVEV (reference sequence).

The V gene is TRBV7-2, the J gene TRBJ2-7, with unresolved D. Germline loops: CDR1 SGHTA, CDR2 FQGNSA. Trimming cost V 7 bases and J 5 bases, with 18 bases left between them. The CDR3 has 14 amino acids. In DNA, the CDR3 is TGTGCCAGCACTTACAAGTCTTCCCCCAACGAGCAGTACTTC. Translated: CASTYKSSPNEQYF.

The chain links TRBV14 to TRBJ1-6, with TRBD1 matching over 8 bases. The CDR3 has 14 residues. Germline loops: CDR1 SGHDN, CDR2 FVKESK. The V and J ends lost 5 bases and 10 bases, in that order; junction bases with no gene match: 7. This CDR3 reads CASSEDRDWSPLHF. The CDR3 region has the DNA TGTGCCAGCAGCGAGGACAGGGACTGGTCACCCCTCCACTTT.

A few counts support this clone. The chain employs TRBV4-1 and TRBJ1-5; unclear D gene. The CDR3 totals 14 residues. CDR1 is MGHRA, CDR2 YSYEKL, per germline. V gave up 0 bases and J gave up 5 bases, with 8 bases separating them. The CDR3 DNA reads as TGCGCCAGCAGCCAAGAGGACTCCTATCAGCCCCAGCATTTT. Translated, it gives CASSQEDSYQPQHF.

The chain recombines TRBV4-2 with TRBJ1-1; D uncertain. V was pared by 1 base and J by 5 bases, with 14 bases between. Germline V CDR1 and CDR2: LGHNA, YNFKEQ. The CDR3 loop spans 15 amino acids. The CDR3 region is CASSQGAATPTEAFF. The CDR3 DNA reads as TGTGCCAGCAGCCAAGGTGCGGCAACCCCTACTGAAGCTTTCTTT.